This TCR beta chain was captured in a study of blood T cell repertoires in COVID-19. Study information: PBMCs, B-cell-depleted T cells, or T cells provided the cDNA or gDNA that made up the material.

Here immunoSEQ multiplex PCR was the method, and the copy in TCRdb shows in-frame clones only, minus some. The sample shows fewer than 200,000 clones, roughly 86% of them seen only once. V lost 7 bases to trimming and J lost 0 bases; unmatched junction nucleotides: 16. Germline V lookup: CDR1 SQVTM, CDR2 ANQGSEA. The CDR3 is made up of 17 amino acids. The TCR comes from a man aged 35-49 years with active or convalescent COVID-19. The sequenced material came from peripheral blood. This sequence joins TRBV29-1 and TRBJ2-7, with 9 nucleotides matching TRBD1. CDR3 sequence reads: CSAVPGQGVGGSYEQYF. DNA of the CDR3: TGCAGCGCCGTCCCGGGACAGGGTGTCGGCGGCTCCTACGAGCAGTACTTC.